The clone carrying this T cell receptor (beta chain) occurred many times. Antigen unknown. Priming with a constant-region primer yielded TCR beta cDNA from 450 to 600 ng total RNA. Generation of the TCR beta libraries relied on three nested multiplex PCR rounds using slightly modified ARM-PCR. With TRBV1-TRBV30 forward primers and a C-beta reverse primer, the first two PCR rounds were run for around 11 cycles each. Using its own MiXCR run on the multiplex PCR reads, TCRdb lists one record per CDR3 protein. The sample has about 320,000 distinct CDR3 sequences; around three fifths are singletons. CDR1 and CDR2 (germline): MNHEY, SVGEGT. Between the trimmed V and J ends, which lost 11 bases and 1 base, there was a span of 9 bases. CDR3 length: 13 amino acids. It was unsorted whole blood that yielded blood RNA, and germline DNA was also extracted. This specimen comes from a study of tumor-infiltrating lymphocytes in primary liver carcinoma. Whole-study findings and limits: Less overlap was seen in tumor-adjacent and tumor-blood pairs than in tumor region pairs.

This chain joins TRBV6-2 or TRBV6-3 and TRBJ2-6; no clear D gene. The sequence came from a man aged 40-55 years with primary liver carcinoma and hepatitis B virus infection. The sequenced sample was peripheral blood. CDR3 coding DNA: TGTGCCGTCAGGTTATCTGGGGCCAACGTCCTGACTTTC. Protein sequence: CAVRLSGANVLTF.